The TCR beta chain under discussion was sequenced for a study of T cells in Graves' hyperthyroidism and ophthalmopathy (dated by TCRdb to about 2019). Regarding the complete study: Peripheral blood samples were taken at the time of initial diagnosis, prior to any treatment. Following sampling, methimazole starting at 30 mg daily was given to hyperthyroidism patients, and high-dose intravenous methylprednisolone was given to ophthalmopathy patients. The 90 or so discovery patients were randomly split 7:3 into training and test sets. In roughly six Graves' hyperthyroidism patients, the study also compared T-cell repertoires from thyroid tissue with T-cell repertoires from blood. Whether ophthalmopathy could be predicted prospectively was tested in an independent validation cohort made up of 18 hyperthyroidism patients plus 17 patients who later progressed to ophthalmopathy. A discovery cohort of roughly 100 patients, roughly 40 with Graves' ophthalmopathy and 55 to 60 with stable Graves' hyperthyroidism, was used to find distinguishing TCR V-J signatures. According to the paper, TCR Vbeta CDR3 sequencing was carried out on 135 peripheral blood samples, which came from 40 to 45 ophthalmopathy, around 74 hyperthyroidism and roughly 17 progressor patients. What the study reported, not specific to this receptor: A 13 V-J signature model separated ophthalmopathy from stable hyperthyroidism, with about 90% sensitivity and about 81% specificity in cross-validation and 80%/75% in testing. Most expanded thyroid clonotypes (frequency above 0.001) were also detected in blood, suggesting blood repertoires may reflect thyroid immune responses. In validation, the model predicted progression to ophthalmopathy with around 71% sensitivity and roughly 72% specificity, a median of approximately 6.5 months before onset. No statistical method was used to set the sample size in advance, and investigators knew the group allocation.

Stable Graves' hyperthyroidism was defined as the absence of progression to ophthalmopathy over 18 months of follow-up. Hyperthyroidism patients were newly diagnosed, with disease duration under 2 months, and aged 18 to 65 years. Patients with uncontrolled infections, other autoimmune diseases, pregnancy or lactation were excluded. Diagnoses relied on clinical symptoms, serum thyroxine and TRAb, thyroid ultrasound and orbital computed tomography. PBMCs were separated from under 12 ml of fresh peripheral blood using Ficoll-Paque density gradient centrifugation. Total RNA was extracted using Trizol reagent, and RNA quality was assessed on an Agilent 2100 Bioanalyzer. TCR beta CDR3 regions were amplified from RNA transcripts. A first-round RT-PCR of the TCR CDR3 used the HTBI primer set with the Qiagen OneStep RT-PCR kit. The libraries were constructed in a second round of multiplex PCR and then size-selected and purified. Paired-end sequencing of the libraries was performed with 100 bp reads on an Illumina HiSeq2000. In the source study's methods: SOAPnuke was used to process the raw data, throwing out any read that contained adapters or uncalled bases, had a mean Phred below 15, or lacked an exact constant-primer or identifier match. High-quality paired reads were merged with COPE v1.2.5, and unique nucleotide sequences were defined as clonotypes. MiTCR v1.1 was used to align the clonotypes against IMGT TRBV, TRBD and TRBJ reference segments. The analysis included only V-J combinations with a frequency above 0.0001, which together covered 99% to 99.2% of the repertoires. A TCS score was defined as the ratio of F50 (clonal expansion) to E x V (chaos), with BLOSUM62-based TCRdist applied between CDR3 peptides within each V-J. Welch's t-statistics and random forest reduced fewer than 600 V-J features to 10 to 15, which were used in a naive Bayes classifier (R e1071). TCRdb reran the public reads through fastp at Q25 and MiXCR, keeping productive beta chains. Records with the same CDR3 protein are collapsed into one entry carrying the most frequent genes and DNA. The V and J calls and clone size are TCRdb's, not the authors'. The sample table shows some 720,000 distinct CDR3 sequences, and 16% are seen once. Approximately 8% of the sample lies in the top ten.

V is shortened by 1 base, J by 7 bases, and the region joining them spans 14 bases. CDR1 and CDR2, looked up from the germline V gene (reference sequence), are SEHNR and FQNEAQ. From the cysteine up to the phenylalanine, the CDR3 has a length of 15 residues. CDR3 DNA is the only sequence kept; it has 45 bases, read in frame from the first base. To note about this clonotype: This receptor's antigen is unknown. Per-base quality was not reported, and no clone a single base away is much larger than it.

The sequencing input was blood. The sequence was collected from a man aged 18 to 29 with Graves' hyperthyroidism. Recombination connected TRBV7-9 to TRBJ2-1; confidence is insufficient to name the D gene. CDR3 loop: CASSLGPLSDNEQFF. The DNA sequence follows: TGTGCCAGCAGCTTAGGGCCCCTCAGCGATAATGAGCAGTTCTTC.